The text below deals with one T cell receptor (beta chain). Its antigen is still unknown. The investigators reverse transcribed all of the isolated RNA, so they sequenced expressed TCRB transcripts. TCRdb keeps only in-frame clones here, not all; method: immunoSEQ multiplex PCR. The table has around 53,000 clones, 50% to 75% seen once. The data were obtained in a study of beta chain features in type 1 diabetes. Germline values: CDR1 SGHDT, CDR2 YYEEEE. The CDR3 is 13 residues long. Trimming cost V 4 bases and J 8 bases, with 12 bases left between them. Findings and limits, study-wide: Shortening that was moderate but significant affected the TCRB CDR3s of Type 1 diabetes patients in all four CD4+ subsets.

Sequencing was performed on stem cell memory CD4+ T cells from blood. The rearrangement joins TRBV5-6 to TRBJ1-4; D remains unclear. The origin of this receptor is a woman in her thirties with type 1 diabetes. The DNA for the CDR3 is TGTGCCAGCAGCCGCCCCATGAGCGAAAAACTGTTTTTT. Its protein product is CASSRPMSEKLFF.